These T cell receptor beta chains were read from a single sample in a study of a mutant IDH1 vaccine in newly diagnosed glioma. No antigen has been assigned to these receptors. Profiled with immunoSEQ multiplex PCR; TCRdb holds only in-frame clones, not every one. The sample yields about 72,000 clones, around 82% seen once. The sequencing used PBMCs, collected from a glioma patient whose treatment included an IDH1 peptide vaccine. These receptors were taken from a man between 18 and 35 years old with glioma. The CDR3 runs from the conserved cysteine through the conserved F or W. Each record gives: CDR3 protein, CDR3 DNA, J gene, D gene, V gene. The D gene is left open where the match is weak.

CDR3: CAWSPKNVQDGQPQHF
DNA: TGTGCCTGGAGTCCCAAAAATGTACAGGATGGTCAGCCCCAGCATTTT
J: TRBJ1-5
D: .
V: TRBV30

CDR3: CASRWTGRTNTANEKLFF
DNA: TGTGCCAGCAGGTGGACAGGGAGGACAAATACAGCTAATGAAAAACTGTTTTTT
J: TRBJ1-4
D: TRBD1
V: TRBV2

CDR3: CASSEPQGKNTEAFF
DNA: TGCGCCAGCAGTGAGCCCCAGGGAAAGAACACTGAAGCTTTCTTT
J: TRBJ1-1
D: .
V: TRBV10-2

CDR3: CASSVGDTGTSGINEQFF
DNA: TGTGCCAGCAGTGTAGGGGATACCGGGACTAGCGGGATCAATGAGCAGTTCTTC
J: TRBJ2-1
D: TRBD2
V: TRBV2

CDR3: CASSLPWDGYTF
DNA: TGTGCCAGCAGCTTACCGTGGGATGGCTACACCTTC
J: TRBJ1-2
D: .
V: TRBV11-2

CDR3: CASSTRATEAFF
DNA: TGTGCCAGCAGTACCAGGGCCACTGAAGCTTTCTTT
J: TRBJ1-1
D: .
V: TRBV27

CDR3: CASSQELASGSYEQYF
DNA: TGCGCCAGCAGCCAAGAATTGGCTAGCGGGAGTTACGAGCAGTACTTC
J: TRBJ2-7
D: TRBD2
V: TRBV4-1

CDR3: CASSEFGSRGEQFF
DNA: TGTGCCAGCAGTGAATTTGGTAGCCGGGGTGAGCAGTTCTTC
J: TRBJ2-1
D: .
V: TRBV2

CDR3: CASSYSTVYGYTF
DNA: TGTGCCAGCAGTTACTCGACAGTTTATGGCTACACCTTC
J: TRBJ1-2
D: .
V: TRBV6-5

CDR3: CATRGDLANYGYTF
DNA: TGTGCCACAAGGGGGGACCTTGCTAACTATGGCTACACCTTC
J: TRBJ1-2
D: .
V: TRBV7-9

CDR3: CAWIRRGATQYF
DNA: TGTGCCTGGATCCGAAGGGGGGCTACGCAGTATTTT
J: TRBJ2-3
D: .
V: TRBV30

CDR3: CASSPPDRGPTGELFF
DNA: TGTGCCAGCAGCCCCCCCGACAGGGGACCCACCGGGGAGCTGTTTTTT
J: TRBJ2-2
D: TRBD1
V: TRBV4-2

CDR3: CASSHPDPTLTTEAFF
DNA: TGTGCCAGCAGCCACCCAGACCCAACCTTGACCACTGAAGCTTTCTTT
J: TRBJ1-1
D: .
V: TRBV4-2

CDR3: CASSRGSLTSNEKLFF
DNA: TGTGCCAGTAGTCGGGGGTCTCTAACGAGTAATGAAAAACTGTTTTTT
J: TRBJ1-4
D: .
V: TRBV19

CDR3: CASSLTGGHEQFF
DNA: TGTGCTAGCAGCTTAACTGGGGGCCATGAGCAGTTCTTC
J: TRBJ2-1
D: .
V: TRBV7-7

CDR3: CASSPGQGDTQYF
DNA: TGTGCCAGCAGTCCCGGACAGGGGGATACGCAGTATTTT
J: TRBJ2-3
D: TRBD1
V: TRBV6-1

CDR3: CAWSVSGVKPYEQYF
DNA: TGTGCCTGGAGTGTTTCGGGTGTGAAGCCCTACGAGCAGTACTTC
J: TRBJ2-7
D: .
V: TRBV30

CDR3: CASQGGASSPLHF
DNA: TGTGCCAGCCAGGGGGGGGCAAGTTCACCCCTCCACTTT
J: TRBJ1-6
D: TRBD1
V: TRBV14

CDR3: CAFLARAPYEQYF
DNA: TGTGCCTTTCTCGCCAGGGCGCCTTACGAGCAGTACTTC
J: TRBJ2-7
D: .
V: TRBV30